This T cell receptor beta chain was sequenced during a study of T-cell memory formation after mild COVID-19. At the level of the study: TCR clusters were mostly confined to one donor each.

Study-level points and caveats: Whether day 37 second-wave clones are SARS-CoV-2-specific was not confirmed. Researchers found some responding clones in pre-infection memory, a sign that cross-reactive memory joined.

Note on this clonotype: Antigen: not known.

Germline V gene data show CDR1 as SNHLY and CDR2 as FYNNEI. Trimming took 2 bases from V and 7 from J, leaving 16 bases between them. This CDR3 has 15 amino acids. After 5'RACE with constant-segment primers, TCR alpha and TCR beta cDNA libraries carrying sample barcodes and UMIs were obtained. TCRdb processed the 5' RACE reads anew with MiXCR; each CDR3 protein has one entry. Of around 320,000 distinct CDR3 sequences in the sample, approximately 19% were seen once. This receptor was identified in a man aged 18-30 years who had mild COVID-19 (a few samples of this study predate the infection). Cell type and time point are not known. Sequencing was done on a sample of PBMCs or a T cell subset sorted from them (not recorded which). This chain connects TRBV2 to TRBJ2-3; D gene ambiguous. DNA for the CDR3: TGTGCCAGCAGTGAACCGGAACGGGCCTATAATACGCAGTATTTT. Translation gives CASSEPERAYNTQYF.